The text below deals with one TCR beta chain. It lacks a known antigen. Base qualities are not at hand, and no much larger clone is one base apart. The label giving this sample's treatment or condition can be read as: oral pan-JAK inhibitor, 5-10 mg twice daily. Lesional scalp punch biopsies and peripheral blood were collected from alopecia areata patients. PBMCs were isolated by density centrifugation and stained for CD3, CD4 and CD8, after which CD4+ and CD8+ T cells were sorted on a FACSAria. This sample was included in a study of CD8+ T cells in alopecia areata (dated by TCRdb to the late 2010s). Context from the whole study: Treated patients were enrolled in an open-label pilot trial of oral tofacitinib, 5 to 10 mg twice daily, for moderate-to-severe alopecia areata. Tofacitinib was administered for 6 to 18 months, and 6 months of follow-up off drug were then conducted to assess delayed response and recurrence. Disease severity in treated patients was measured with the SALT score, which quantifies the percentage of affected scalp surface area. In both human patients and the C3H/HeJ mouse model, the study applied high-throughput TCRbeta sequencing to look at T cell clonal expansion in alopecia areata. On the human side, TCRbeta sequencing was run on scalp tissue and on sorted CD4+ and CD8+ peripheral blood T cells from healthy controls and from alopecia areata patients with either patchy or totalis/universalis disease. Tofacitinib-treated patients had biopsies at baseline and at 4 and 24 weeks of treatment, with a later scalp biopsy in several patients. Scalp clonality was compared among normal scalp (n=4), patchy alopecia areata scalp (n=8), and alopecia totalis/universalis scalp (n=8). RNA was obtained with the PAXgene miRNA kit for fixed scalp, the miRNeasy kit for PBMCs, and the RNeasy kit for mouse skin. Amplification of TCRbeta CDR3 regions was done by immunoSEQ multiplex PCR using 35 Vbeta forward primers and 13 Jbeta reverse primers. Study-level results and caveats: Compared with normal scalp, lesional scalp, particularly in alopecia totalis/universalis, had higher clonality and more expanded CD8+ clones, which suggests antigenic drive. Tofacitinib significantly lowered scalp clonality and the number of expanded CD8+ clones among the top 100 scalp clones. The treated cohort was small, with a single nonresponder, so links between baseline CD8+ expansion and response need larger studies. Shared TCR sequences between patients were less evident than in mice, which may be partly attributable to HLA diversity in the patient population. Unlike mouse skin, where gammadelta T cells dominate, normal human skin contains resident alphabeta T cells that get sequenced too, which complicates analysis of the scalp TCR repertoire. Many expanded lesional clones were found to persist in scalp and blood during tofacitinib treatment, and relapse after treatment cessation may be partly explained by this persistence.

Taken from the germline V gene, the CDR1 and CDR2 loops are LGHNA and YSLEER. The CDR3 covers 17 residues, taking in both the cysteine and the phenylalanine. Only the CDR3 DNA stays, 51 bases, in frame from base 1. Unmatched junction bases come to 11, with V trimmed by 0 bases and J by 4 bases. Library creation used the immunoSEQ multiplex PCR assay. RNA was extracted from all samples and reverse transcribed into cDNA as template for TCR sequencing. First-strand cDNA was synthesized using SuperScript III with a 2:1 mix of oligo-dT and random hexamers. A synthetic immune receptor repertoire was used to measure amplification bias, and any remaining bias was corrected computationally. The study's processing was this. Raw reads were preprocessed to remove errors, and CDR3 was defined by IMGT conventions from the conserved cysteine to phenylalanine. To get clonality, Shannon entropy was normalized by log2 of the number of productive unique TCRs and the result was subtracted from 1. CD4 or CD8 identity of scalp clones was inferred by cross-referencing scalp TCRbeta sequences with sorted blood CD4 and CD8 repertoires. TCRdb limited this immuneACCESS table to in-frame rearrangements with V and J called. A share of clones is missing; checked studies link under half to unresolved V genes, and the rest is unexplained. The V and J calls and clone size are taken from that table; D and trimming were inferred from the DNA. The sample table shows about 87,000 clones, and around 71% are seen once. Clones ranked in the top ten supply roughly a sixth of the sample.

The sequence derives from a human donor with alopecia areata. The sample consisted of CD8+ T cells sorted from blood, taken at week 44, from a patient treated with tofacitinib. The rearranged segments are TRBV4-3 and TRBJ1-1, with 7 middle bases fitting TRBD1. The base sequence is TGCGCCAGCAGCCAAGACGTGGAGACAGGGTCTCGCACTGAAGCTTTCTTT. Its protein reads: CASSQDVETGSRTEAFF.